This entry lists 28 T cell receptor beta chains sequenced from one sample in a study of blood T cells in healthy people across ages. Then a second PCR, running about 6 to 11 cycles, was carried out with a sample-barcoded 5' primer and a J-beta primer mix. MiXCR, run by TCRdb on the 5' RACE reads, gives a single entry per CDR3 protein. The sample lists just over 1 million distinct CDR3 sequences, 40% to 45% occurring once. Sequenced: blood. Every receptor here comes from a woman aged 55-69 years in good health.

This clonotype occurred a few times. The chain employs TRBV25-1 and TRBJ2-4, with D tentatively TRBD2 (6 bases). CDR1 MGHDK and CDR2 SYGVNS come from the germline V gene. V lost 6 bases and J 13 bases, leaving 16 bases between the germline ends. The CDR3 is made up of 12 amino acids. Here the CDR3 reads CASRTGGVRQYF. CDR3 bases: TGTGCCAGCAGGACCGGGGGAGTGAGGCAGTACTTC.

This clonotype was found once. This chain connects TRBV12-3 or TRBV12-4 to TRBJ2-1; D is unresolved. V gave up 5 bases and J gave up 9 bases, with 11 bases separating them. CDR3 size: 12 residues. CDR3 in DNA: TGTGCCAGCAGTGCGCAATATGGTGAGCAGTTCTTC. Translated: CASSAQYGEQFF.

This clonotype turned up a few times. The V gene is TRBV28, the J gene TRBJ2-7; tentatively, D is TRBD2 (6 bases). The CDR3 is 14 residues long. Trimming removed 7 bases from V and 4 bases from J, with 17 bases in between. The germline V gene encodes CDR1 MDHEN and CDR2 SYDVKM. The CDR3 loop reads CASTLPGVDYEQYF. CDR3 nucleotides: TGTGCCAGCACCTTGCCGGGAGTGGATTACGAGCAGTACTTC.

The chain joins TRBV5-6 to TRBJ2-1; D assignment may be TRBD1 or TRBD2 (5 bases each). CDR1 is SGHDT, CDR2 YYEEEE, per germline. The CDR3 contains 16 residues. The V and J ends lost 3 bases and 10 bases respectively, with 23 bases between them. The CDR3 reads CASSSDRDGPVREQFF. CDR3 nucleotides: TGTGCCAGCAGCTCCGACCGGGACGGGCCGGTAAGGGAGCAGTTCTTC. The variable domain in full, completed from reference TRBV5-6 and TRBJ2-1, reads DAGVTQSPTHLIKTRGQQVTLRCSPKSGHDTVSWYQQALGQGPQFIFQYYEEEERQRGNFPDRFSGHQFPNYSSELNVNALLLGDSALYLCASSSDRDGPVREQFFGPGTRLTVL.

The chain couples TRBV7-9 to TRBJ2-1; 13 positions match TRBD2. V trimming: 1 base; J trimming: 4 bases; junction bases outside the gene matches: 7. The CDR3 contains 18 residues. Germline V gives CDR1 SEHNR, CDR2 FQNEAQ (reference sequence). The CDR3 nucleotides read TGTGCCAGCAGCTTAGTATCGACTAGCGGGAGGCTTTACAATGAGCAGTTCTTC. Translating it yields CASSLVSTSGRLYNEQFF. Complete variable domain (other parts from reference TRBV7-9 and TRBJ2-1): DTGVSQNPRHKITKRGQNVTFRCDPISEHNRLYWYRQTLGQGPEFLTYFQNEAQLEKSRLLSDRFSAERPKGSFSTLEIQRTEQGDSAMYLCASSLVSTSGRLYNEQFFGPGTRLTVL.

The chain couples TRBV7-6 to TRBJ2-7; 7 bases are shared with TRBD1. V was clipped by 2 bases and J by 6 bases; unmatched bases: 13. CDR1 and CDR2 from the germline V gene are SGHVS and FNYEAQ. CDR3 length equals 16 residues. The CDR3 DNA is TGTGCCAGCAGCTTATACCCCCGGAGACAGGGAAGCGAGCAGTACTTC. Translated, it gives CASSLYPRRQGSEQYF.

This chain connects TRBV28 to TRBJ1-1; D gene unclear. The V and J ends lost 5 bases and 10 bases respectively, with 17 bases between them. The CDR3 is made up of 13 amino acids. CDR1 and CDR2 from the germline V gene are MDHEN and SYDVKM. The CDR3 region has the DNA TGTGCCAGCAGTGCCACTCAATCGTCCGTAGCTTTCTTT. Amino acids: CASSATQSSVAFF.

The rearrangement joins TRBV6-1 to TRBJ1-2; D uncertain. The V end was cut by 1 base, the J end by 2 bases, with 11 bases between. Per the germline V gene, CDR1 is MNHNS and CDR2 is SASEGT. The CDR3 loop spans 15 amino acids. The CDR3 here is CASSEGWTVNYGYTF. Written as DNA, the CDR3 is TGTGCCAGCAGTGAAGGGTGGACGGTGAACTATGGCTACACCTTC.

V usage is TRBV28 and J usage is TRBJ2-7; 8 bases match TRBD1. Looked up from germline, CDR1 is MDHEN and CDR2 is SYDVKM. J lost 1 base, V lost 6 bases, and 8 bases had no gene match. This CDR3 has 15 residues. As DNA, the CDR3 is TGTGCCAGCAGAGCAGGGGGCGAAGGGTCCTACGAGCAGTACTTC. It encodes CASRAGGEGSYEQYF.

The genes are TRBV12-3 or TRBV12-4 and TRBJ2-4, with 10 positions matching TRBD2. The CDR3 extends over 16 amino acids. Trimming cost V 5 bases and J 0 bases; bases outside gene matches: 4. CDR3 in amino acids: CASSLLAGIAKNIQYF. In nucleotides, the CDR3 is TGTGCCAGCAGTCTACTAGCGGGAATAGCCAAAAACATTCAGTACTTC.

This clonotype was seen ten or more times. The genes are TRBV7-9 and TRBJ2-1; TRBD2 is a possible D gene (6 bases). This CDR3 is built from 13 residues. V dropped 3 bases and J dropped 4 bases, with 7 bases sitting between them. In germline, CDR1 is SEHNR, CDR2 FQNEAQ (reference sequence). The CDR3 loop is CASSFSGYNEQFF. The DNA of the CDR3 is TGTGCCAGCAGCTTTAGCGGATACAATGAGCAGTTCTTC. The variable domain in full, with the rest retrieved from reference TRBV7-9 and TRBJ2-1, is DTGVSQNPRHKITKRGQNVTFRCDPISEHNRLYWYRQTLGQGPEFLTYFQNEAQLEKSRLLSDRFSAERPKGSFSTLEIQRTEQGDSAMYLCASSFSGYNEQFFGPGTRLTVL.

The chain is built from TRBV5-1 and TRBJ2-1; tentative D call: TRBD1 (6 bases). This CDR3 spans 16 amino acids. The V end was cut by 1 base, the J end by 0 bases, with 11 bases between. Germline CDR1 is SGHRS and CDR2 is YFSETQ. The CDR3 sequence: CASSLSDRLSYNEQFF. For the CDR3, the DNA is TGCGCCAGCAGCTTGTCCGACAGGCTCTCCTACAATGAGCAGTTCTTC. Supplemented by reference TRBV5-1 and TRBJ2-1, the full variable domain reads KAGVTQTPRYLIKTRGQQVTLSCSPISGHRSVSWYQQTPGQGLQFLFEYFSETQRNKGNFPGRFSGRQFSNSRSEMNVSTLELGDSALYLCASSLSDRLSYNEQFFGPGTRLTVL.

This clonotype was detected a few times. The chain joins TRBV29-1 to TRBJ2-1, with D possibly TRBD2 on 6 matching bases. V lost 4 bases to trimming and J lost 2 bases, with 12 bases between them. This CDR3 region has 14 residues. Germline V gene data show CDR1 as SQVTM and CDR2 as ANQGSEA. The CDR3 DNA sequence: TGCAGCGTTGTAGGCGGGAATCCCTACAATGAGCAGTTCTTC. This codes for CSVVGGNPYNEQFF.

About this clonotype itself: Since a much larger clone is just one base distant, this may be a read error. The chain links TRBV3-1 to TRBJ2-5, with a weak D call TRBD2 (5 bases). Germline loops: CDR1 LGHDT, CDR2 YNNKEL (reference sequence). The length of the CDR3 is 13 residues. V was pared by 5 bases and J by 11 bases, with 18 bases between. This chain's CDR3 is CASSSGGRNEQYF. The CDR3 nucleotides read TGTGCCAGCAGCTCAGGAGGCCGGAATGAGCAGTACTTC.

The chain combines TRBV5-1 with TRBJ1-2; no clear D. The CDR3 is made up of 13 amino acids. Germline V CDR1 and CDR2: SGHRS, YFSETQ. Trimming shortened V by 4 bases and J by 5 bases, and 12 bases separated the two germline ends. This chain's CDR3 is CASSLGMNYGYTF. CDR3 nucleotides: TGCGCCAGCAGCCTTGGGATGAATTATGGCTACACCTTC.

This sequence joins TRBV5-1 and TRBJ2-5; 12 bases align to TRBD2. Matching the DNA end better, TRBJ2-7 makes the J call doubtful. Per the germline V gene, CDR1 is SGHRS and CDR2 is YFSETQ. This CDR3 has 16 residues. In nucleotides, the CDR3 is TGCGCCAGCAGCTTGAAACTAGCGGGGGGCGTTTACGAGCAGTACTTC. It translates to CASSLKLAGGVYEQYF.

This clonotype appeared a few times. This sequence joins TRBV2 and TRBJ2-7; TRBD1 or TRBD2 may be the D gene (5 bases each). Judging by the DNA end, TRBJ2-5 fits better; the J call may be wrong. CDR3 length: 12 amino acids. CDR1 is SNHLY, CDR2 FYNNEI, per germline. As DNA, the CDR3 is TGTGCCGGACTGAGGGGAGAAAAGACCCAGTACTTC. Its protein product is CAGLRGEKTQYF.

This clonotype was picked up many times. V and J are TRBV3-1 and TRBJ2-3; D possibly corresponds to TRBD2 (6 bases). Trimming left V 1 base short and J 3 bases short, with 8 bases between. CDR3 length: 14 residues. Germline V gene data show CDR1 as LGHDT and CDR2 as YNNKEL (reference sequence). CDR3 loop: CASSQGGLTDTQYF. The CDR3 coding sequence is TGTGCCAGCAGCCAAGGGGGACTTACAGATACGCAGTATTTT.

The rearrangement uses TRBV28 and TRBJ1-2; no clear D gene. The V end was cut by 5 bases, the J end by 7 bases, with 8 bases between. Per germline, CDR1 MDHEN and CDR2 SYDVKM. The CDR3 sequence is 11 residues long. CDR3 sequence reads: CASSKLGGYTF. CDR3 DNA: TGTGCCAGCAGTAAACTCGGTGGCTACACCTTC.

The chain is built from TRBV12-3 or TRBV12-4 and TRBJ1-4; a possible D gene is TRBD1 (6 bases). The CDR3 is 17 amino acids. V was trimmed by 5 bases and J by 2 bases, leaving 18 bases between them. CDR3 DNA: TGTGCCAGCAGTGGACAGACTTCTTTTTTTACTAATGAAAAACTGTTTTTT. This gives the protein CASSGQTSFFTNEKLFF.

About this clonotype: A single base separates this from a much larger clone, so it may be a read error. The rearrangement links TRBV29-1 to TRBJ2-5, with 8 nucleotides matching TRBD1. With the DNA end fitting TRBJ2-7 better, the J assignment may be wrong. In germline, CDR1 is SQVTM, CDR2 ANQGSEA. The CDR3 extends over 11 amino acids. CDR3 coding DNA: TGCAGCGGGAGCAGGGGGCGCGAGCAGTACTTC. Translating gives CSGSRGREQYF.

This clonotype has only one observation. The junction and the germline gene differ at one end; a read error may be behind it. This chain uses TRBV11-2 with TRBJ2-5; 11 bases align to TRBD2. The CDR3 is 17 residues long. The germline gives CDR1 SGHAT, CDR2 FQNNGV. The CDR3 DNA reads as TGTGTCAGCAGCTTCCGACTAGCGGGACTACCCAGGGATGAGCAGTACTTC. Translating gives CVSSFRLAGLPRDEQYF.

A word on this clonotype: An end of the junction does not agree with germline; a read error may underlie this. This chain joins TRBV15 and TRBJ2-1; 9 bases are a match to TRBD2. This CDR3 is built from 16 residues. Germline CDR1 LNHNV, CDR2 YYDKDF (reference sequence). The chain's CDR3 is CTTSPRPGLADNEQFF. In nucleotides, the CDR3 is TGTACCACCAGCCCAAGGCCGGGACTAGCCGACAATGAGCAGTTCTTC.

The chain combines TRBV9 with TRBJ2-5; D not certain. V lost 1 base and J 4 bases, leaving 8 bases between the germline ends. CDR3 size: 13 residues. In germline, CDR1 is SGDLS, CDR2 YYNGEE. The CDR3 reads CASSVNVGETQYF. The CDR3, as DNA: TGTGCCAGCAGCGTAAACGTGGGAGAGACCCAGTACTTC.

The rearrangement joins TRBV12-3 or TRBV12-4 to TRBJ2-7; D is unresolved. The CDR3 is made up of 13 amino acids. Deletions cut 6 bases from V and 2 bases from J, with 11 bases between. DNA for the CDR3: TGTGCCAGCAGCACCATGGCCGCCTACGAGCAGTACTTC. Protein product: CASSTMAAYEQYF.

This clonotype came up a few times. V is TRBV20-1 and J is TRBJ2-1; D is perhaps TRBD2 (6 bases). Trimming took off 3 bases at V and 3 bases at J, with 9 bases between the two ends. CDR1 is DFQATT and CDR2 is SNEGSKA in the germline V gene (reference sequence). There are 13 residues in the CDR3. CDR3 loop: CSARAGSYNEQFF. CDR3 sequence (DNA): TGCAGTGCTAGGGCGGGAAGCTACAATGAGCAGTTCTTC.

This clonotype was counted between two and nine times. The rearrangement uses TRBV20-1 and TRBJ1-2; D is possibly TRBD1 (6 bases). CDR3 length: 11 residues. CDR1 DFQATT and CDR2 SNEGSKA come from the germline V gene (reference sequence). This CDR3 is CRGQGWDGYTF. The CDR3 region has the DNA TGCAGGGGCCAGGGGTGGGATGGCTACACCTTC.

To note about this clonotype: Possible read error: a much larger clone is one base away. This CDR3 is CASSFGQRRNQPQHF. The CDR3 DNA sequence: TGTGCCAGCAGCTTCGGACAGCGAAGAAATCAGCCCCAGCATTTT. The V call is TRBV6-5, the J call TRBJ1-5; TRBD1 might be the D (6 bases). Trimming took off 6 bases at V and 4 bases at J, with 16 bases between the two ends. Germline lookup yields CDR1 MNHEY and CDR2 SVGAGI. This CDR3 region has 15 residues.